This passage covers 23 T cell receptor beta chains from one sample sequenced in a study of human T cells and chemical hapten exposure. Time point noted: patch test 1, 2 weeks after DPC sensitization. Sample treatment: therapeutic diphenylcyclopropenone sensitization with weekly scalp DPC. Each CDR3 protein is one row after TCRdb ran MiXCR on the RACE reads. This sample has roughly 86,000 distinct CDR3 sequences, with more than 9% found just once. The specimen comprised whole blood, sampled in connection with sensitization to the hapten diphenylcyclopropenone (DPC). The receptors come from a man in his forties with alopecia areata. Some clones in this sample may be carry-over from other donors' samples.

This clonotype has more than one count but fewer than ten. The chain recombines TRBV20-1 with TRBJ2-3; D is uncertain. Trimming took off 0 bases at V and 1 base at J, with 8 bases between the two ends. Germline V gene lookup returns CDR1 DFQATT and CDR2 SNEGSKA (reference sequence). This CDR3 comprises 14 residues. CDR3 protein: CSARDLSGTDTQYF. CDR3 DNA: TGCAGTGCTAGAGATCTCTCGGGCACAGATACGCAGTATTTT.

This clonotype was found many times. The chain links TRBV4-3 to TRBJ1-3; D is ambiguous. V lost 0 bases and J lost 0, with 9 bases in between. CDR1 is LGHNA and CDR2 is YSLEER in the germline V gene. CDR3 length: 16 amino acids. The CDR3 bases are TGCGCCAGCAGCCAAGATCTGTACTACTCTGGAAACACCATATATTTT. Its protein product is CASSQDLYYSGNTIYF.

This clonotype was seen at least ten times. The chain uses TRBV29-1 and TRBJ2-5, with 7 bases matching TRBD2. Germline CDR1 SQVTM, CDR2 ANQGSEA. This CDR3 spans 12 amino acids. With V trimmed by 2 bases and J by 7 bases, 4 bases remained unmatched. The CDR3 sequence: CSVELAAGTQYF. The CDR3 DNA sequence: TGCAGCGTTGAACTAGCGGCTGGGACCCAGTACTTC. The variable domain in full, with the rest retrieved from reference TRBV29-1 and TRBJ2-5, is SAVISQKPSRDICQRGTSLTIQCQVDSQVTMMFWYRQQPGQSLTLIATANQGSEATYESGFVIDKFPISRPNLTFSTLTVSNMSPEDSSIYLCSVELAAGTQYFGPGTRLLVL.

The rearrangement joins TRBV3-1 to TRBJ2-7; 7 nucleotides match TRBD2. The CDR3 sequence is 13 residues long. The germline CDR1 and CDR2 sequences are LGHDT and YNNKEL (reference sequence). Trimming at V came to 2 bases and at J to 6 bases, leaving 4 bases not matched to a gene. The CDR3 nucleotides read TGTGCCAGCAGCCAAAGCGGGACTCGCGAGCAGTACGTC. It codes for CASSQSGTREQYV.

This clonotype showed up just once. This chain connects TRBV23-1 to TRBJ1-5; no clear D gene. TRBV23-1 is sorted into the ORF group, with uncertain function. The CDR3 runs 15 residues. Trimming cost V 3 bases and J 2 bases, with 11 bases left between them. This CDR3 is CASSHLGRGNQPQHF. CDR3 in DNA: TGCGCCAGCAGTCACCTAGGGAGGGGCAATCAGCCCCAGCATTTT.

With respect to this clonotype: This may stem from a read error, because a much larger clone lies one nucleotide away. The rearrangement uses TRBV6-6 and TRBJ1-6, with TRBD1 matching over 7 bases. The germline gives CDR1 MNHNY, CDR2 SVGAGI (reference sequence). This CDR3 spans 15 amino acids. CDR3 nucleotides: TGTACCAGCAGTCGACAGGGACAGAATAATTCACCCCTCCACTTT. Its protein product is CTSSRQGQNNSPLHF.

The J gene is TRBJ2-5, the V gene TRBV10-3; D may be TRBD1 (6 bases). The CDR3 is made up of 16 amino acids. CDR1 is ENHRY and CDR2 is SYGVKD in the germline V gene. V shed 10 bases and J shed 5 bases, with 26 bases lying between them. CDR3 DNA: TGTGCCACCAGACAGGTTCAACGGGACCCTTCGGAGACCCAGTACTTC. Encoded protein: CATRQVQRDPSETQYF.

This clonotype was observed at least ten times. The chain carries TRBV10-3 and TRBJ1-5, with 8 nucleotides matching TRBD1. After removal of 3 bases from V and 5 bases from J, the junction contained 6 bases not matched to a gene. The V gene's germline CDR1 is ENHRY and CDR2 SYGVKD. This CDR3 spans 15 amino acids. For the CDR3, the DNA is TGTGCCATCAGTGACTCAGACAGGGGATATCAGCCCCAGCATTTT. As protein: CAISDSDRGYQPQHF.

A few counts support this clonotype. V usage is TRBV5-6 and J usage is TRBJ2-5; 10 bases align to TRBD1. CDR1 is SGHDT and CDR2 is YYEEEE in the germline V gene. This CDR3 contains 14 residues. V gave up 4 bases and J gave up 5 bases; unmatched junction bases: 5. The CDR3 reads CASSLTGGEETQYF. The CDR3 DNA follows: TGTGCCAGCAGCCTGACAGGGGGCGAGGAGACCCAGTACTTC.

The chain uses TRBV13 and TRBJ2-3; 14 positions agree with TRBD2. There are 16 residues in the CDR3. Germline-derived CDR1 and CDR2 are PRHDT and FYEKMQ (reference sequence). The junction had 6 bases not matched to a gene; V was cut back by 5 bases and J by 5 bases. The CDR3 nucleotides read TGTGCCAGCAGCCCTAGGGGACTAGCGGGGGTAGATACGCAGTATTTT. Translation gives CASSPRGLAGVDTQYF.

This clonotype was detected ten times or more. This CDR3 is CAISADRDRAYEQYF. The CDR3 DNA is TGTGCCATCAGTGCAGATAGGGACAGGGCCTACGAGCAGTACTTC. The chain uses TRBV10-3 and TRBJ2-7; 9 bases are a match to TRBD1. Looked up from germline, CDR1 is ENHRY and CDR2 is SYGVKD. The V and J ends lost 4 bases and 2 bases, in that order; junction bases with no gene match: 6. The CDR3 consists of 15 residues.

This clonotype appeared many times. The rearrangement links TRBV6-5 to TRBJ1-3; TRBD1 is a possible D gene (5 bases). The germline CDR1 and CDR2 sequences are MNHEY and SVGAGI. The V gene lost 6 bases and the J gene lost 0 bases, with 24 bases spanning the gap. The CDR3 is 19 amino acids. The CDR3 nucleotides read TGTGCCAGCAGGGGGCAGGGAAATCCTTCCCCTAACTCTGGAAACACCATATATTTT. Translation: CASRGQGNPSPNSGNTIYF.

The CDR3 DNA sequence: TGCAGTGCCGAACAGACAGGGGGAGTTCAGCCCCAGCATTTT. Protein sequence: CSAEQTGGVQPQHF. V is TRBV20-1 and J is TRBJ1-5; 9 nucleotides line up with TRBD1. CDR1 is DFQATT, CDR2 SNEGSKA, per germline (reference sequence). The CDR3 sequence is 14 residues long. V shed 6 bases, J shed 6 bases, and the junction held 9 bases outside the gene matches.

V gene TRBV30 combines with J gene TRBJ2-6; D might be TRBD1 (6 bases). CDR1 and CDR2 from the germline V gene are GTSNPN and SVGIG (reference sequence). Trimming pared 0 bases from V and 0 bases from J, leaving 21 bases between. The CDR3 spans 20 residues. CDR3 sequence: CAWSVQGIWAWYSGANVLTF. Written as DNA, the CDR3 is TGTGCCTGGAGTGTACAGGGAATTTGGGCTTGGTACTCTGGGGCCAACGTCCTGACTTTC.

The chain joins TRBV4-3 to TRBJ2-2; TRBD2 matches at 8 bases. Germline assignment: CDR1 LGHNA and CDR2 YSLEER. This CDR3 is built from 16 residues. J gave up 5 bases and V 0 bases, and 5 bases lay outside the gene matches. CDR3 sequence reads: CASSQDTGTRTGELFF. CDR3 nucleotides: TGCGCCAGCAGCCAAGATACGGGGACTAGGACCGGGGAGCTGTTTTTT.

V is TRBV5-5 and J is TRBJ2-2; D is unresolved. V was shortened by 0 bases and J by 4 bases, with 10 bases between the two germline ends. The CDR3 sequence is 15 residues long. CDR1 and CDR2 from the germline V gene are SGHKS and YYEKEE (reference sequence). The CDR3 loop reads CASSLAFPSTGELFF. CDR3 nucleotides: TGTGCCAGCAGCTTGGCCTTTCCGTCCACCGGGGAGCTGTTTTTT.

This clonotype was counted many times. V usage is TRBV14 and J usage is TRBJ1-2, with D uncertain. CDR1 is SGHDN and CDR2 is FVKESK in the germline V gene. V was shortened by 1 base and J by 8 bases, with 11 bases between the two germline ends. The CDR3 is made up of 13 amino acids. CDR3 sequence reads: CASSQVSFLGYTF. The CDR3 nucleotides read TGTGCCAGCAGCCAAGTTTCTTTTCTCGGCTACACCTTC.

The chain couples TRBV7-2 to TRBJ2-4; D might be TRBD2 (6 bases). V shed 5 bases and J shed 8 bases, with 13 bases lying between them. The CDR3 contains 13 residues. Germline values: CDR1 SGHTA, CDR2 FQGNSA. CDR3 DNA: TGTGCCAGCAGCACTCGGGAGCGGGACATTCAGTACTTC. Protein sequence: CASSTRERDIQYF.

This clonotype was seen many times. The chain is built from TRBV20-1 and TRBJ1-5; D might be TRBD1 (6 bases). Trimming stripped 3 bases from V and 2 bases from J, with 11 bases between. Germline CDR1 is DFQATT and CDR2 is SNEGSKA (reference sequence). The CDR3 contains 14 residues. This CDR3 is CSASLGGGNQPQHF. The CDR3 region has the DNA TGCAGTGCTAGCCTAGGGGGTGGCAATCAGCCCCAGCATTTT.

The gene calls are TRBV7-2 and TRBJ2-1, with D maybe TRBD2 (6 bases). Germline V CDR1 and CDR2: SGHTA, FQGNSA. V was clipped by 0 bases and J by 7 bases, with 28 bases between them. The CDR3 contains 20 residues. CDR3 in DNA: TGTGCCAGCAGCTTAGCGCACCCTGCTAGTCTAGCGACCCTATGGAATGAGCAGTTCTTC. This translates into CASSLAHPASLATLWNEQFF. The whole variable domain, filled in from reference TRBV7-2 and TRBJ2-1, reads GAGVSQSPSNKVTEKGKDVELRCDPISGHTALYWYRQSLGQGLEFLIYFQGNSAPDKSGLPSDRFSAERTGGSVSTLTIQRTQQEDSAVYLCASSLAHPASLATLWNEQFFGPGTRLTVL.

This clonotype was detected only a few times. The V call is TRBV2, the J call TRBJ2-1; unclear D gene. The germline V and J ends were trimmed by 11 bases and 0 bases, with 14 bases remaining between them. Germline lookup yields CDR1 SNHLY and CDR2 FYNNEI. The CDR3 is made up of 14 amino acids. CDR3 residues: CARSSGTSYNEQFF. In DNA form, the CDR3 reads TGTGCCCGATCTTCCGGTACCTCCTACAATGAGCAGTTCTTC.

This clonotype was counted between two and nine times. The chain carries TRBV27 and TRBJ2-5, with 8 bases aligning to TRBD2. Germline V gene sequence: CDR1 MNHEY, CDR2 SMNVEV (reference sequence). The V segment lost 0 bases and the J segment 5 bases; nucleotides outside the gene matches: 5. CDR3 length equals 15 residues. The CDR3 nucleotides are TGTGCCAGCAGTTTATCGTGGACTAGCTCCGAGACCCAGTACTTC. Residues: CASSLSWTSSETQYF.

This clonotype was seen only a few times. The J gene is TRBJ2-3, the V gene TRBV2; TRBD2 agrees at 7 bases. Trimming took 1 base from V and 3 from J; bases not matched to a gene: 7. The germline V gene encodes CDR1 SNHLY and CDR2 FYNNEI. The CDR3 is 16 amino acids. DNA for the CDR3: TGTGCCAGCAGTGAAGGGACTAGTATTCGGACAGATACGCAGTATTTT. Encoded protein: CASSEGTSIRTDTQYF.